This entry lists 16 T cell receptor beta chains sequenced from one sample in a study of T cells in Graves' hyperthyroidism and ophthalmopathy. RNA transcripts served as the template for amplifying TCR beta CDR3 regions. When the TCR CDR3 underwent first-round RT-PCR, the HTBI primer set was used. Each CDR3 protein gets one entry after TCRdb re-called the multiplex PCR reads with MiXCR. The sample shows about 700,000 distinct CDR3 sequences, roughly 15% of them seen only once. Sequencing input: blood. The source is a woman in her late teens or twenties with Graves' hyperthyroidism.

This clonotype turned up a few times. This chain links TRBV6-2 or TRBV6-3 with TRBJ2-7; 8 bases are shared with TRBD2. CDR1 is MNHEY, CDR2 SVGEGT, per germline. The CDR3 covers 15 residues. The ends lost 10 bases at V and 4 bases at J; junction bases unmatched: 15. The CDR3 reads CAIKAGAPSRYEQYF. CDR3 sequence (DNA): TGTGCCATCAAAGCGGGAGCCCCGTCGCGTTACGAGCAGTACTTC.

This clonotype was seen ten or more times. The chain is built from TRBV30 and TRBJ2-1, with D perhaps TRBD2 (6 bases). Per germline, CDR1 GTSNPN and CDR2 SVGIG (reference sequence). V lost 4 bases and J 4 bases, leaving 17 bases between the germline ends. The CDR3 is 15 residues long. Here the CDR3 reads CAWTPIIGSYNEQFF. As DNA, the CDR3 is TGTGCCTGGACGCCTATTATCGGGAGTTACAATGAGCAGTTCTTC.

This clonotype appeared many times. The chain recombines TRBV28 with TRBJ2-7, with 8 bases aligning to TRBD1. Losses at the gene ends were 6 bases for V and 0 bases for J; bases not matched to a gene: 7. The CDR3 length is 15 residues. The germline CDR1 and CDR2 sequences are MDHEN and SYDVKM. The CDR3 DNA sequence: TGTGCCAGCAGCTCCGGGACAGGTTACTCCTACGAGCAGTACTTC. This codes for CASSSGTGYSYEQYF.

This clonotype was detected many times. Here the CDR3 reads CASTPWPRGLGEQFF. DNA of the CDR3: TGTGCCAGCACCCCTTGGCCACGGGGGCTCGGTGAGCAGTTCTTC. The chain combines TRBV28 with TRBJ2-1; either TRBD1 or TRBD2 may fit D (6 bases each). Germline CDR1 reads MDHEN; CDR2 reads SYDVKM. The CDR3 totals 15 residues. V lost 7 bases to trimming and J lost 9 bases, with 22 bases between them.

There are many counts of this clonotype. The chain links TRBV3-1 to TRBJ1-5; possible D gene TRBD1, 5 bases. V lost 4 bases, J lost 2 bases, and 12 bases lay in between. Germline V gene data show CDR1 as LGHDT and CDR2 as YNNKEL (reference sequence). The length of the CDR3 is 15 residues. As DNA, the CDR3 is TGTGCCAGCAGCCTCGGAGGGGCGGGCAATCAGCCCCAGCATTTT. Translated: CASSLGGAGNQPQHF.

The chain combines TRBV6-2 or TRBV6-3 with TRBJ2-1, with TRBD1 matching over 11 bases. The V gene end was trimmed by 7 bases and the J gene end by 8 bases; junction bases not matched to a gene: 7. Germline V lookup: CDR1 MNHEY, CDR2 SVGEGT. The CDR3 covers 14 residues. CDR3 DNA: TGTGCCAGCAACGGACAGGGGGCGCGGTATGAGCAGTTCTTC. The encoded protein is CASNGQGARYEQFF.

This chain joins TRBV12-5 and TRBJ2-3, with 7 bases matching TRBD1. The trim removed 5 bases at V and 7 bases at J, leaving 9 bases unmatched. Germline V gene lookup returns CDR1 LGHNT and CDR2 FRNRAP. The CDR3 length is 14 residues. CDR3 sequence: CASGHFNRGNTQYF. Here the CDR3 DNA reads TGTGCTAGTGGTCACTTCAACAGGGGAAATACGCAGTATTTT. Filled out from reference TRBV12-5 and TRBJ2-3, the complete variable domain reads DARVTQTPRHKVTEMGQEVTMRCQPILGHNTVFWYRQTMMQGLELLAYFRNRAPLDDSGMPKDRFSAEMPDATLATLKIQPSEPRDSAVYFCASGHFNRGNTQYFGPGTRLTVL.

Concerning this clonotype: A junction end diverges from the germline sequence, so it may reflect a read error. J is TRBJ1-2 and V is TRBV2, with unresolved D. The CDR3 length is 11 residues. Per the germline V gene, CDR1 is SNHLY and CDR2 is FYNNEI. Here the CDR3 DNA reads TGTGCCGGCAGTCTAGTTCGAGGCTACACCTTC. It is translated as CAGSLVRGYTF.

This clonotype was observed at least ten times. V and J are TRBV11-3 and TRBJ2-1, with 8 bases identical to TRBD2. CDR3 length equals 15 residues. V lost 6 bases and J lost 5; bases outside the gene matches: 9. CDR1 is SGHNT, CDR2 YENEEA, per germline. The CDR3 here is CASRLSGRGNNEQFF. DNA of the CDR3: TGTGCCAGCAGGTTGAGCGGGAGAGGGAACAATGAGCAGTTCTTC.

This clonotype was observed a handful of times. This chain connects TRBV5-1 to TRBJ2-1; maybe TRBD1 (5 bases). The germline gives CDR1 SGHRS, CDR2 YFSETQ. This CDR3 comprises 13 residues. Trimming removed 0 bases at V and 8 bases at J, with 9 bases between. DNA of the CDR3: TGCGCCAGCAGCTTGGAAGGGGCCGATGAGCAGTTCTTC. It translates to CASSLEGADEQFF.

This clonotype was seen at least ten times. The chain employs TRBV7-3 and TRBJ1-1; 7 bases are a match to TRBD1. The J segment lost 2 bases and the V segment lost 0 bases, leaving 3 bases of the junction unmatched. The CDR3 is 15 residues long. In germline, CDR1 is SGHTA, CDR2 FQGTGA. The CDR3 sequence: CASSLTTGLNTEAFF. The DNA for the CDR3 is TGTGCCAGCAGCTTAACGACAGGGCTAAACACTGAAGCTTTCTTT.

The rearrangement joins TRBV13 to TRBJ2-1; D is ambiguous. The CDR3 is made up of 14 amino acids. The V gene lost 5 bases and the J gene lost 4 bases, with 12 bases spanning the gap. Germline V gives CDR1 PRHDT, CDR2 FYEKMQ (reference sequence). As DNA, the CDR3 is TGTGCCAGCAGCCCTAAGGACGTATACAATGAGCAGTTCTTC. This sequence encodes CASSPKDVYNEQFF.

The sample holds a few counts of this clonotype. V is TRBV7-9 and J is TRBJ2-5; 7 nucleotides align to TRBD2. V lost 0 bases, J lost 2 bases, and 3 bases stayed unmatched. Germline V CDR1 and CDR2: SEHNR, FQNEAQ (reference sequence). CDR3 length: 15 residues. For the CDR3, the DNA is TGTGCCAGCAGCTTAGCCACCGGGGGGCAAGAGACCCAGTACTTC. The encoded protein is CASSLATGGQETQYF.

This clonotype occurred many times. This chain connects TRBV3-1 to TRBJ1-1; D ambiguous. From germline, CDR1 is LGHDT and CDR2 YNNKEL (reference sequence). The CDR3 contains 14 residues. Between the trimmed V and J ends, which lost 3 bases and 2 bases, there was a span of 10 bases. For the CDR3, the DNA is TGTGCCAGCAGCCAGAGGAATGGAAACACTGAAGCTTTCTTT. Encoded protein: CASSQRNGNTEAFF.

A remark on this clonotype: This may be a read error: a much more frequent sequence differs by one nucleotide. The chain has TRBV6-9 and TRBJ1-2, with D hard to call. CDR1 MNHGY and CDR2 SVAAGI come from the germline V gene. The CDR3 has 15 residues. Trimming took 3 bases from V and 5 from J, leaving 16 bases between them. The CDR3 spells CASSYTGYSNYGYTF. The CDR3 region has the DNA TGTGCCAGCAGTTACACTGGGTACAGCAATTATGGCTACACCTTC.

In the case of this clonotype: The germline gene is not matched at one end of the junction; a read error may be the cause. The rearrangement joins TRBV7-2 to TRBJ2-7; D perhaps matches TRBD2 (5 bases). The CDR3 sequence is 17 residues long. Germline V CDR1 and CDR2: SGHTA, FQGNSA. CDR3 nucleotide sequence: TGTGCCAGCAGCTTAGCAGGGTTCCTCGATGGGAGTTACGAGCAGTGCTTC. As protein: CASSLAGFLDGSYEQCF. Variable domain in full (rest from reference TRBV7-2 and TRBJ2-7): GAGVSQSPSNKVTEKGKDVELRCDPISGHTALYWYRQSLGQGLEFLIYFQGNSAPDKSGLPSDRFSAERTGGSVSTLTIQRTQQEDSAVYLCASSLAGFLDGSYEQCFGPGTRLTVT.